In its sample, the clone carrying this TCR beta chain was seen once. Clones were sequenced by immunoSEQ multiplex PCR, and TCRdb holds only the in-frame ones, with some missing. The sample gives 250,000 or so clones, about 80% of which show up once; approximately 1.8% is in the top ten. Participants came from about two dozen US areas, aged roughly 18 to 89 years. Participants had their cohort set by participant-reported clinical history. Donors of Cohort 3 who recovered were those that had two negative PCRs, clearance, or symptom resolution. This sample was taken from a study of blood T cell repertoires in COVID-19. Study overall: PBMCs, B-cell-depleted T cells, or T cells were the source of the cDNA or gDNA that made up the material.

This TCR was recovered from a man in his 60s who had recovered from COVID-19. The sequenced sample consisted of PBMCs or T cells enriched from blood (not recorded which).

The CDR3: CASSFDRGLRPQHF. The CDR3 DNA reads as TGTGCCAGCAGTTTCGACAGGGGGCTGCGGCCCCAGCATTTT. The V and J genes are TRBV6-6 and TRBJ1-5; 10 nucleotides align to TRBD1. The CDR3 runs to 14 residues. The trim removed 4 bases at V and 9 bases at J, leaving 6 bases unmatched. Germline CDR1 is MNHNY and CDR2 is SVGAGI (reference sequence).